This T cell receptor beta chain was identified during a study of regulatory T cells in long-lasting Graves disease. Arm-PCR of CDR3 regions with iRepertoire HTBI primers generated TCR beta libraries. TCRdb independently ran MiXCR on the multiplex PCR reads; one entry per CDR3 protein. The sample holds roughly 400,000 distinct CDR3 sequences; around 21% are singletons and the top ten take roughly 20%. Time point given: persistent/refractory GD, antithyroid drugs over 5 years with positive TRAb. Following extraction of RNA from PBMCs, that RNA was used to make the TCR library. Study-wide results and caveats: It was peripheral blood alone, not thyroid tissue, that was studied. Persistent patients shared more public clonotypes (approximately 2,700) than newly diagnosed patients (about 1,000).

For this clonotype: As yet, its antigen is unknown. Just one base apart from a much larger clone, this may be a read error.

The sequenced sample was peripheral blood mononuclear cells (PBMCs), obtained when the disease was refractory, from a patient treated with antithyroid drugs. This TCR was sampled from a female donor with Graves disease.

Written as DNA, the CDR3 is TGCGCCAGCAGGGATGGGGCAGGGCGTCAGCCCCAGCATTTT. It specifies CASRDGAGRQPQHF. V usage is TRBV10-2 and J usage is TRBJ1-5; D is possibly TRBD1 (5 bases). The V gene's germline CDR1 is WSHSY and CDR2 SAAADI. This CDR3 is built from 14 residues. Trimming cost V 6 bases and J 6 bases, with 15 bases left between them.